What follows is one T cell receptor beta chain and its context. In its sample, this clone was seen a few times. Its antigen is currently not known. The input lacks base qualities; no much larger clone sits a single base away. This sample was taken from a study of blood T cell repertoires in COVID-19 (dated by TCRdb to the early 2020s). Study-level background: Collaborator samples came from the United States, Italy and Spain and covered acute and convalescent phases of COVID-19. Where available, HLA class I and class II types were obtained from metadata supplied by the sample provider rather than from assay-based typing. The material from the prospective study consisted of cDNA or gDNA derived from T cells, B-cell-depleted T cells, or PBMCs. Deeply sampled blood TCRbeta repertoires from subjects exposed to, actively infected with, or recovered from COVID-19 were included in the dataset. Samples came from the ongoing ImmuneRACE study (first 160 participants) plus 1,254 subjects from 6 global collaborators. The sample metadata nearly always contained a de-identified subject ID, COVID-19 status, age in years and sex. The repertoires were made available in a free public database intended to serve as a resource for research on the immune response to SARS-CoV-2.

The immunoSEQ Assay, a bias-controlled multiplex PCR, was used to amplify TCRbeta CDR3 regions from genomic DNA. The study's own analysis went as follows. The number of nucleated cells in each sample was estimated by amplification of reference gene primers within the assay. To quantify the absolute abundance of each unique TCRbeta CDR3 rearrangement, sequence reads were collapsed and filtered. For each sample, productive Simpson clonality was calculated as the square root of Simpson's diversity index across productive rearrangements. The clones in this table, taken by TCRdb from immuneACCESS, are in-frame only. Not every clone is retained; where verified, under half of the shortfall comes from an unresolved V gene, and the cause of the rest is unknown. D and trimming come from the DNA, and the V and J calls and clone size come from that table. The sample contains 200,000 to 250,000 clones, 70% to 90% of them found a single time. The top ten hold roughly 4.6% of the sample.

Germline trimming: 6 bases from V, 1 base from J; junction bases outside gene matches: 7. In the germline V gene, CDR1 corresponds to MNHEY and CDR2 to SVGAGI. The CDR3 contains 15 residues, cysteine and phenylalanine counted. The DNA shown is the 45-base CDR3, in frame from base 1. Broad study findings and their caveats: The amount of clinical and demographic metadata varied by source and participant and was provided uncurated.

At one collaborating source in Seattle, patients were enrolled during active infection and were followed longitudinally through the course of disease. The collaborating institutions used their own protocols to collect whole blood in K2EDTA tubes. For TCRbeta analysis, collaborators shipped samples as frozen whole blood, isolated PBMCs, or DNA extracted from either of those sample types. Sequenced input: peripheral blood. The sequence is built from TRBV6-5 and TRBJ2-3, with TRBD2 identical over 7 junction bases. The source of this sequence is a man over 45 with COVID-19, enrolled during active disease. The CDR3 protein is CASRSRGTGTDTQYF. The DNA is as follows: TGTGCCAGCAGGTCGCGGGGGACTGGCACAGATACGCAGTATTTT.